The 17 T cell receptor beta chains below come from one sample, sequenced in a study of monozygotic twins with inflammatory bowel disease. Reprocessing the 5' RACE reads, TCRdb reports a single entry for every CDR3 protein and omits DNA. In all, the sample yields 160,000 or so distinct CDR3 sequences. Sequencing was performed on blood. The receptors shown here come from a human donor with ulcerative colitis or Crohn's disease, or a healthy co-twin of an affected twin (not recorded which).

The gene calls are TRBV18 and TRBJ1-2; the TRBD1 assignment by TCRdb is unverifiable without DNA. CDR3 size: 14 residues. Germline loops: CDR1 KGHSH, CDR2 LQKENI. CDR3 sequence: CASSTGGKYYGYTF.

V gene TRBV30 combines with J gene TRBJ2-5; TCRdb returns TRBD2, unconfirmable since there is no DNA. Looked up from germline, CDR1 is GTSNPN and CDR2 is SVGIG (reference sequence). CDR3 length: 13 amino acids. This chain's CDR3 is CAWIPGLQETQYF.

This rearrangement joins TRBV2 to TRBJ2-7; no DNA is available, so the TRBD1 call from TCRdb remains unchecked. Germline CDR1 and CDR2: SNHLY and FYNNEI. The CDR3 has 13 amino acids. The CDR3 region is CASNRDRGDEQYF.

The chain recombines TRBV7-8 with TRBJ2-1; the TCRdb call, TRBD2, lacks DNA for checking. Germline V gives CDR1 SGHVS, CDR2 FQNEAQ. This CDR3 has 15 amino acids. CDR3: CASRRLAGGHNEQFF.

The chain combines TRBV4-3 with TRBJ2-7; absent DNA, TCRdb's TRBD1 call cannot be checked. The CDR3 runs to 17 residues. Germline values: CDR1 LGHNA, CDR2 YSLEER. CDR3 residues: CASSQGFSGGSSYEQYF.

The V and J genes are TRBV19 and TRBJ1-2; the TCRdb call, TRBD1, lacks DNA for checking. In germline, CDR1 is LNHDA, CDR2 SQIVND (reference sequence). This CDR3 contains 14 residues. CDR3 region: CASSIVGQNYGYTF.

The gene calls are TRBV2 and TRBJ2-1; no DNA is available, so the TRBD2 call from TCRdb remains unchecked. This CDR3 has 12 amino acids. In germline, CDR1 is SNHLY, CDR2 FYNNEI. CDR3 protein: CASLLDYNEQFF.

CDR3 protein: CSVVWQAKMNTGELFF. The chain has TRBV29-1 and TRBJ2-2. This CDR3 region has 16 residues. From germline, CDR1 is SQVTM and CDR2 ANQGSEA.

The genes are TRBV20-1 and TRBJ2-1; the D call from TCRdb, TRBD2, cannot be confirmed without DNA. This CDR3 has 15 amino acids. Germline loops: CDR1 DFQATT, CDR2 SNEGSKA (reference sequence). The CDR3 here is CSARVASSVYNEQFF.

This sequence joins TRBV28 and TRBJ2-7; the TCRdb D gene call, TRBD2, has no DNA to confirm it. Germline V lookup: CDR1 MDHEN, CDR2 SYDVKM. The CDR3 is 14 residues long. CDR3: CASSFPREAHEQYF. Based on the CDR3 plus reference TRBV28 and TRBJ2-7, the full variable domain is DVKVTQSSRYLVKRTGEKVFLECVQDMDHENMFWYRQDPGLGLRLIYFSYDVKMKEKGDIPEGYSVSREKKERFSLILESASTNQTSMYLCASSFPREAHEQYFGPGTRLTVT.

The chain recombines TRBV4-1 with TRBJ1-4; absent DNA, TCRdb's TRBD1 call cannot be checked. This CDR3 has 15 residues. The germline CDR1 and CDR2 sequences are MGHRA and YSYEKL. This CDR3 reads CASSQDFGGTEKLFF.

The chain uses TRBV12-3 or TRBV12-4 and TRBJ1-2; TCRdb's D gene call, TRBD1, goes unchecked for lack of DNA. The CDR3 is made up of 15 amino acids. The CDR3 sequence is CASSTIDRGWGGYTF.

The genes are TRBV20-1 and TRBJ2-3; TCRdb returns TRBD2, unconfirmable since there is no DNA. From germline, CDR1 is DFQATT and CDR2 SNEGSKA (reference sequence). The CDR3 is 16 residues long. This CDR3 reads CSARDPSGRNSDTQYF.

The chain couples TRBV7-2 to TRBJ1-6. The CDR3 runs to 17 residues. Germline CDR1 reads SGHTA; CDR2 reads FQGNSA. The CDR3 protein is CASSLMSVTSYNSPLHF.

This chain joins TRBV10-3 and TRBJ2-7; checking the TCRdb D call of TRBD2 is not possible without DNA. CDR1 ENHRY and CDR2 SYGVKD come from the germline V gene. This CDR3 contains 15 residues. Here the CDR3 reads CAITQGLAGAYEQYF.

This rearrangement joins TRBV20-1 to TRBJ2-7; the TRBD2 assignment by TCRdb is unverifiable without DNA. Germline values: CDR1 DFQATT, CDR2 SNEGSKA (reference sequence). The length of the CDR3 is 13 residues. The CDR3: CSASLAGIYEQYF.

CDR3 amino acids: CASSLPRDSYPSSYNEQFF. The V gene is TRBV5-1, the J gene TRBJ2-1; lacking DNA, the TRBD1 call made by TCRdb goes unchecked. Germline lookup yields CDR1 SGHRS and CDR2 YFSETQ. The CDR3 spans 19 residues.